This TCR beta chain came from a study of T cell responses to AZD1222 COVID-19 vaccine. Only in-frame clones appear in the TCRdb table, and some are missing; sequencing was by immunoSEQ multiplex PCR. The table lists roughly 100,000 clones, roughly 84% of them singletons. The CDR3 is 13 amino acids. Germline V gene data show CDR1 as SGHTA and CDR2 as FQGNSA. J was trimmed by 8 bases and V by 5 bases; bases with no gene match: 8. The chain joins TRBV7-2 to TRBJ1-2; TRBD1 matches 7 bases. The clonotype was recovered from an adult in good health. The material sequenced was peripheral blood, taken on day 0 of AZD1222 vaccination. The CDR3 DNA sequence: TGTGCCAGCAGCCGTGAGGGGGCGATCGGCTACACCTTC. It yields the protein CASSREGAIGYTF.